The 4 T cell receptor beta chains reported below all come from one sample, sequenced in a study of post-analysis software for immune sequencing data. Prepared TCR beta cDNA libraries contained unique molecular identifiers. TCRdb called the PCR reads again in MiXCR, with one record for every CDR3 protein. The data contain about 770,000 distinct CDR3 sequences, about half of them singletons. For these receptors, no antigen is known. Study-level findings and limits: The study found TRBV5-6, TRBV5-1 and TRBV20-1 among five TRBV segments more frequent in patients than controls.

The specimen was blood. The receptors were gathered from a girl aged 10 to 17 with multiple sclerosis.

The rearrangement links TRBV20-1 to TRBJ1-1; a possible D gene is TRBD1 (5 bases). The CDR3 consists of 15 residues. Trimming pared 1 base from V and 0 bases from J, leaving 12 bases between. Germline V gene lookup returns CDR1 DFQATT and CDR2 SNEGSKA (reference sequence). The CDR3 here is CSARGSGAMNTEAFF. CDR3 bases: TGCAGTGCTAGAGGTAGTGGGGCAATGAACACTGAAGCTTTCTTT.

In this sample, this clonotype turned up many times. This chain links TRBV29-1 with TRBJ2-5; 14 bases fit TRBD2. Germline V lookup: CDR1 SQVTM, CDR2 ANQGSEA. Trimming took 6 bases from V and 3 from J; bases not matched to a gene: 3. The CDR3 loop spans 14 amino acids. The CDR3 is CSVGGLAGEETQYF. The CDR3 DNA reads TGCAGCGTGGGGGGACTAGCGGGAGAAGAGACCCAGTACTTC.

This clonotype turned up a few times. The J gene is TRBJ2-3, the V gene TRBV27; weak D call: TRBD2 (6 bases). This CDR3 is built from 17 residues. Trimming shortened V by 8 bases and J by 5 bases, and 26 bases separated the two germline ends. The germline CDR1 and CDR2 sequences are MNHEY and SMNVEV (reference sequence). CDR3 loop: CASGTGDSIIMRDTQYF. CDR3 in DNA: TGTGCCAGCGGAACCGGGGACTCGATCATAATGCGAGATACGCAGTATTTT.

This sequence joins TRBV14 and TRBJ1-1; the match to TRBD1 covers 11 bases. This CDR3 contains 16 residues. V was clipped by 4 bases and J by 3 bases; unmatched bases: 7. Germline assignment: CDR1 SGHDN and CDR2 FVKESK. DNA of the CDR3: TGTGCCAGCAGCCTCGGGACAGGGGGATTGGACACTGAAGCTTTCTTT. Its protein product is CASSLGTGGLDTEAFF.